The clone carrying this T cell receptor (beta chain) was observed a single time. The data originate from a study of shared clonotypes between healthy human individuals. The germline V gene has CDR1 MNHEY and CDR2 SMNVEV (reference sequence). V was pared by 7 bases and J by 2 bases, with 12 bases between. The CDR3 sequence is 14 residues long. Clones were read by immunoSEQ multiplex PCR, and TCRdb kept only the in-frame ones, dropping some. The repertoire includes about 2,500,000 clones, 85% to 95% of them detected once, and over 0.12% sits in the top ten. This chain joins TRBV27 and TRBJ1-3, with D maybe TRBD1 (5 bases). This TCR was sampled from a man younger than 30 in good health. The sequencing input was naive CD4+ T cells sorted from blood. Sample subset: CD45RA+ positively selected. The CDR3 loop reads CASKVWGAGNTIYF. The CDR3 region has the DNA TGTGCCAGCAAGGTGTGGGGGGCTGGAAACACCATATATTTT.